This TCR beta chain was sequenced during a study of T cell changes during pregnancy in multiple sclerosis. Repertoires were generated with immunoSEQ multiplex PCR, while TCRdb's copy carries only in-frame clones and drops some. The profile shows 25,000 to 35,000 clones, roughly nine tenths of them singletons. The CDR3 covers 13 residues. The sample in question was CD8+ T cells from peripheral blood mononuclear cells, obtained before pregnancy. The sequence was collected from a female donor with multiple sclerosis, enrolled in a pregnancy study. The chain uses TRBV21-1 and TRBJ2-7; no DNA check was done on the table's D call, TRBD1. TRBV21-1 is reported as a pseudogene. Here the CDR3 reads CAHRDSGSYEQYF. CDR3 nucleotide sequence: TGTGCCCATCGGGACAGCGGATCCTACGAGCAGTACTTC.